One and the same sample provided the 9 T cell receptor beta chains below, sequenced in a study of monozygotic twins with inflammatory bowel disease. TCRdb reprocessed the 5' RACE reads and keeps a single row for each CDR3 protein, giving no DNA. The sample has about 330,000 distinct CDR3 sequences. Source material: blood. All receptors come from a human donor with ulcerative colitis or Crohn's disease, or a healthy co-twin of an affected twin (not recorded which).

The CDR3 reads CAFQGWDTEAFF. The chain combines TRBV10-3 with TRBJ1-1; TCRdb names TRBD1, which stays unverified in the absence of DNA. CDR1 and CDR2 from the germline V gene are ENHRY and SYGVKD. CDR3 length: 12 residues.

The chain uses TRBV9 and TRBJ2-1; TCRdb outputs TRBD1, but without DNA this stays unchecked. Germline V gives CDR1 SGDLS, CDR2 YYNGEE. The CDR3 is 15 amino acids. The CDR3 protein is CASSVGTGGYNEQFF.

The chain carries TRBV27 and TRBJ2-3; TCRdb's D call of TRBD1 is untestable without DNA. Germline CDR1 is MNHEY and CDR2 is SMNVEV (reference sequence). CDR3 length: 15 amino acids. The CDR3 sequence: CASRDRAYRTDTQYF.

The chain couples TRBV28 to TRBJ1-2; with no DNA, the TCRdb D assignment of TRBD1 cannot be verified. From germline, CDR1 is MDHEN and CDR2 SYDVKM. CDR3 length equals 15 residues. CDR3 sequence reads: CASSLSFRTGYGYTF.

The V call is TRBV5-1, the J call TRBJ1-6; lacking DNA, the TRBD1 call made by TCRdb goes unchecked. CDR3 size: 14 residues. The V gene's germline CDR1 is SGHRS and CDR2 YFSETQ. CDR3 in amino acids: CASSWGQDNSPLHF.

The rearrangement joins TRBV7-3 to TRBJ2-7; as DNA is missing, the TRBD1 call by TCRdb cannot be tested. The CDR3 contains 13 residues. Germline lookup yields CDR1 SGHTA and CDR2 FQGTGA. CDR3: CASSLGAGREQYF.

The V gene is TRBV5-1, the J gene TRBJ1-1; the D gene TCRdb calls, TRBD1, cannot be checked with no DNA. This CDR3 contains 14 residues. CDR1 is SGHRS, CDR2 YFSETQ, per germline. This chain's CDR3 is CASSIDRGGTEAFF.

The chain combines TRBV27 with TRBJ2-7; TCRdb reports TRBD2, a call that lacks DNA to check it against. The CDR3 spans 15 residues. The germline V gene has CDR1 MNHEY and CDR2 SMNVEV (reference sequence). The CDR3 loop is CASGGVLAGLYEQYF.

The J gene is TRBJ1-5, the V gene TRBV20-1; TCRdb calls TRBD1, which cannot be checked without DNA. The CDR3 spans 14 residues. CDR1 is DFQATT, CDR2 SNEGSKA, per germline (reference sequence). The CDR3 sequence: CSAPSRGAGQPQHF.